These 11 T cell receptor beta chains originate from one sample sequenced in a study of blood T cells in healthy people across ages. With a J-beta primer mix and a sample-barcoded 5' primer, a second PCR ran about 7 to 11 cycles. TCRdb reprocessed the 5' RACE reads with MiXCR, giving one entry per CDR3 protein. Of some 1.7 million distinct CDR3 sequences listed, 28% are singletons. The sample comprised blood. These receptors originate from a woman in her 30s in good health.

This clonotype was counted only a few times. V and J are TRBV5-1 and TRBJ2-3, with 10 bases aligning to TRBD1. After removal of 6 bases from V and 6 bases from J, the junction contained 10 bases not matched to a gene. The CDR3 has 15 residues. Germline assignment: CDR1 SGHRS and CDR2 YFSETQ. CDR3 sequence: CASIPLTGGKDTQYF. CDR3 in DNA: TGCGCCAGCATCCCCCTGACAGGGGGCAAGGATACGCAGTATTTT.

The chain couples TRBV3-1 to TRBJ2-1; D is perhaps TRBD1 (5 bases). Per the germline V gene, CDR1 is LGHDT and CDR2 is YNNKEL (reference sequence). Trimming pared 1 base from V and 15 bases from J, leaving 13 bases between. The CDR3 extends over 12 amino acids. CDR3 nucleotide sequence: TGTGCCAGCAGCCAAGGGTCCACAGGATCGTTCTTC. Translating gives CASSQGSTGSFF.

The rearrangement uses TRBV29-1 and TRBJ2-7; weak D call: TRBD1 (6 bases). Between the trimmed V and J ends, which lost 6 bases and 2 bases, there was a span of 17 bases. Germline CDR1 reads SQVTM; CDR2 reads ANQGSEA. CDR3 length: 14 residues. The CDR3 region has the DNA TGCAGCGTGGGAGTGGTGACAGGCCCCTACGAGCAGTACTTC. It translates to CSVGVVTGPYEQYF.

CDR3 nucleotides: TGCGCCAGCAGCTTGTCCTCTCGGGACTCACCCCTCCACTTT. Encoded protein: CASSLSSRDSPLHF. V usage is TRBV5-1 and J usage is TRBJ1-6; D is perhaps TRBD1 (5 bases). Germline-derived CDR1 and CDR2 are SGHRS and YFSETQ. Trimming took off 1 base at V and 10 bases at J, with 12 bases between the two ends. The CDR3 totals 14 residues.

Remarks on this clonotype: One end of the junction does not line up with germline, which may come from a read error. The chain combines TRBV20-1 with TRBJ2-7; D possibly corresponds to TRBD2 (5 bases). CDR1 and CDR2 from the germline V gene are DFQATT and SNEGSKA (reference sequence). The CDR3 consists of 14 residues. CDR3 in DNA: TGCAGCGCTAGGGAACAGACTAAGGCCTACGAGCAGTACTTC. Amino acids: CSAREQTKAYEQYF.

On this clonotype itself: One end of the junction does not line up with germline, which may come from a read error. This chain uses TRBV20-1 with TRBJ2-5; D unresolved. Germline loops: CDR1 DFQATT, CDR2 SNEGSKA (reference sequence). The CDR3 loop spans 15 amino acids. Here the CDR3 reads CGAGVYVRVQETQYF. The DNA of the CDR3 is TGCGGTGCTGGTGTATACGTACGTGTACAAGAGACCCAGTACTTC.

This clonotype occurred many times. The rearrangement links TRBV6-5 to TRBJ2-5; 12 positions agree with TRBD2. The V segment lost 6 bases and the J segment 2 bases; nucleotides outside the gene matches: 7. CDR3 length: 16 residues. The germline CDR1 and CDR2 sequences are MNHEY and SVGAGI. The CDR3 spells CASSLTSGGPQETQYF. CDR3 nucleotide sequence: TGTGCCAGCAGCCTCACTAGCGGGGGGCCTCAAGAGACCCAGTACTTC.

A note on this clonotype: A much larger clonotype is one base distant, so this may be a read error. This sequence joins TRBV7-2 and TRBJ2-1, with 8 bases that match TRBD1. The CDR3 length is 16 residues. The V gene end was trimmed by 4 bases and the J gene end by 13 bases; junction bases not matched to a gene: 18. Germline V gene sequence: CDR1 SGHTA, CDR2 FQGNSA. CDR3 amino acids: CASSSLRAGGAETQFF. The CDR3 coding sequence is TGTGCCAGCAGCTCCCTACGGGCAGGGGGCGCCGAGACCCAGTTCTTC.

The rearrangement joins TRBV20-1 to TRBJ1-2; D gene ambiguous. The germline gives CDR1 DFQATT, CDR2 SNEGSKA (reference sequence). V lost 8 bases, J lost 4 bases, and 5 bases lay in between. The CDR3 runs 9 residues. The DNA for the CDR3 is TGCAGTACTTTCTATGGCTACACCTTC. Protein: CSTFYGYTF.

This clonotype was seen a handful of times. V and J are TRBV28 and TRBJ2-7; 9 bases match TRBD1. V was pared by 5 bases and J by 6 bases, with 11 bases of the junction left unmatched. Germline V gene sequence: CDR1 MDHEN, CDR2 SYDVKM. This CDR3 region has 15 residues. The DNA for the CDR3 is TGTGCCAGCAGTCGCCCGGGACAGGGTTTAATCGAGCAGTACTTC. Protein sequence: CASSRPGQGLIEQYF.

In the case of this clonotype: One end of the junction fails to match germline, which may point to a read error. The rearrangement joins TRBV25-1 to TRBJ2-3, with D unresolved. CDR3 size: 14 residues. CDR1 and CDR2 (germline): MGHDK, SYGVNS. The CDR3 DNA reads TGTGCCTGCAGTGAATCCGATAGTTGGGATACGCAGTATTTT. Residues: CACSESDSWDTQYF.